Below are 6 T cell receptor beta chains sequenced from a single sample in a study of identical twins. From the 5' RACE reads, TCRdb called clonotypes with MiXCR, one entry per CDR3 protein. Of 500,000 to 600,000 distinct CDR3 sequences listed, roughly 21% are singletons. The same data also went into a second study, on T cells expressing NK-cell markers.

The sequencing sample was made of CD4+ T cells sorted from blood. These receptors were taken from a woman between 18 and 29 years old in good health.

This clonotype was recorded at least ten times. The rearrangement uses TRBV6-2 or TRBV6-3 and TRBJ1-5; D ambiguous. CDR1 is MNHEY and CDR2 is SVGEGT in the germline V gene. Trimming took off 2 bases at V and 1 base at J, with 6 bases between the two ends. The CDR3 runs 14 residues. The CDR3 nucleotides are TGTGCCAGCAGTTACGGGCAGAGCAATCAGCCCCAGCATTTT. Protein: CASSYGQSNQPQHF.

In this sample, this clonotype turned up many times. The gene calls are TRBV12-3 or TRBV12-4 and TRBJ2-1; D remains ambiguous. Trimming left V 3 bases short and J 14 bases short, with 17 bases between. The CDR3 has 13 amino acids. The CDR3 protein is CASSLVHESPKFF. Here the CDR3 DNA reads TGTGCCAGCAGTTTGGTCCACGAGTCACCGAAGTTCTTC.

DNA for the CDR3: TGTGCCAGCTCACCGACCTGGGGTAGGACATTTGGCACTGAAGCTTTCTTT. Translation: CASSPTWGRTFGTEAFF. The chain combines TRBV18 with TRBJ1-1; tentatively, D is TRBD1 (5 bases). CDR1 is KGHSH and CDR2 is LQKENI in the germline V gene. This CDR3 contains 17 residues. Trimming took off 3 bases at V and 4 bases at J, with 21 bases between the two ends.

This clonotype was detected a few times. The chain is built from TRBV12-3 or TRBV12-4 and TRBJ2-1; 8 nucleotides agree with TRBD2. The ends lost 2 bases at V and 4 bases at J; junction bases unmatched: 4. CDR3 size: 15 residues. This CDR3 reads CASSLTGLGYNEQFF. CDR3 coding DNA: TGTGCCAGCAGTTTAACGGGACTAGGATACAATGAGCAGTTCTTC.

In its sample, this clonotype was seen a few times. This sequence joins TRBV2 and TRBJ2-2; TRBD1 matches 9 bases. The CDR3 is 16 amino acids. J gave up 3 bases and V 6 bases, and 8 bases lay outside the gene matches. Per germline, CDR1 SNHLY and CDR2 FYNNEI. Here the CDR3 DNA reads TGTGCCAGCAGCCTAACAGGGGGCTTGTACACCGGGGAGCTGTTTTTT. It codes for CASSLTGGLYTGELFF.

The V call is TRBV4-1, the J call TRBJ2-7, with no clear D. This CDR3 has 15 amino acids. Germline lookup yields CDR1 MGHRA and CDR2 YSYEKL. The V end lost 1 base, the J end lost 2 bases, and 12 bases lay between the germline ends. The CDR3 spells CASSQVRGYAYEQYF. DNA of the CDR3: TGCGCCAGCAGCCAAGTTCGTGGCTACGCCTACGAGCAGTACTTC.